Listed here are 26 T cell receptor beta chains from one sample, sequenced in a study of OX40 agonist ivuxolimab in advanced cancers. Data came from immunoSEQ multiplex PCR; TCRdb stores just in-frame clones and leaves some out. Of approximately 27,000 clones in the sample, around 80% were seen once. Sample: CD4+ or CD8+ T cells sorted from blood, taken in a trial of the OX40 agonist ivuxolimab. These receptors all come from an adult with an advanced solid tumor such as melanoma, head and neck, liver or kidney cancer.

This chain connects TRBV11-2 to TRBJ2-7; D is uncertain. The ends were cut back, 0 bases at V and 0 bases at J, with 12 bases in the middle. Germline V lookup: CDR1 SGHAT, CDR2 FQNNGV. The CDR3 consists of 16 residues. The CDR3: CASSLEVQDYSYEQYF. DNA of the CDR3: TGTGCCAGCAGCTTAGAGGTGCAAGATTACTCCTACGAGCAGTACTTC.

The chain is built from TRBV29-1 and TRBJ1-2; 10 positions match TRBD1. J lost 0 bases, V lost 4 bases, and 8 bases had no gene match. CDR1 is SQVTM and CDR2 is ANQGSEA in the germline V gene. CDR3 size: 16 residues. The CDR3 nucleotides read TGCAGCGTTGGTCGACAGGGGGCACTAGCTAACTATGGCTACACCTTC. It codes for CSVGRQGALANYGYTF. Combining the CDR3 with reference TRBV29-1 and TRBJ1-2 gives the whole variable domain SAVISQKPSRDICQRGTSLTIQCQVDSQVTMMFWYRQQPGQSLTLIATANQGSEATYESGFVIDKFPISRPNLTFSTLTVSNMSPEDSSIYLCSVGRQGALANYGYTFGSGTRLTVV.

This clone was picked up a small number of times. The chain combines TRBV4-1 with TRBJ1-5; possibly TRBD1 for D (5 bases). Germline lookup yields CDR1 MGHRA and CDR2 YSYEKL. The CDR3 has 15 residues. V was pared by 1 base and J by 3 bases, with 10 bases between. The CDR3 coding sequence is TGCGCCAGCAGCCAAGGGTCAGGGCTCAATCAGCCCCAGCATTTT. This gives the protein CASSQGSGLNQPQHF.

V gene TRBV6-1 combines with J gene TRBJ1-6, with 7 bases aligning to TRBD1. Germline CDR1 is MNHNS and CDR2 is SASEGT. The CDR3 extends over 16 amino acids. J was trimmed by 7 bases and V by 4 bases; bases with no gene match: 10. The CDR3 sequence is CASSGQDRATNSPLHF. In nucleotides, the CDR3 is TGTGCCAGCAGTGGTCAAGACAGGGCTACGAATTCACCCCTCCACTTT.

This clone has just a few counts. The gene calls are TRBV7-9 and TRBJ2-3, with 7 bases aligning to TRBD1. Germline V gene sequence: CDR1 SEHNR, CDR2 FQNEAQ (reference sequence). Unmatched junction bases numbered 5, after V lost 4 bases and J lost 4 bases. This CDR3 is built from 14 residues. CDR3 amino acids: CASSSDTGADTQYF. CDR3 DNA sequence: TGTGCCAGCAGCTCCGATACAGGGGCAGATACGCAGTATTTT.

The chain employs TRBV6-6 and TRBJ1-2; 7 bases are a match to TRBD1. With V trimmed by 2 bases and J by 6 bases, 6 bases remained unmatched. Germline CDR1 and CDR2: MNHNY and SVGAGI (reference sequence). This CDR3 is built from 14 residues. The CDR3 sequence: CASSYPVDRDGYTF. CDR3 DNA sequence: TGTGCCAGCAGTTACCCCGTCGACAGGGATGGCTACACCTTC.

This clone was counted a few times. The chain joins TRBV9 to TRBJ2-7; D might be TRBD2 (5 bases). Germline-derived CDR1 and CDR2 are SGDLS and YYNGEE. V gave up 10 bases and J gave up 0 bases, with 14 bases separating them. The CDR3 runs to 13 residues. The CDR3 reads CASSSEGSYEQYF. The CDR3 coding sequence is TGTGCCTCCTCTTCTGAGGGCTCCTACGAGCAGTACTTC.

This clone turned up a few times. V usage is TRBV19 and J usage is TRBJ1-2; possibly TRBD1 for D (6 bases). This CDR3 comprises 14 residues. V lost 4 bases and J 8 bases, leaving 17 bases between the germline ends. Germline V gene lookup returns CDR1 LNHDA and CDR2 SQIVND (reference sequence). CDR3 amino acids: CASSTGTKDIGYTF. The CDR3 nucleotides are TGTGCCAGTAGTACCGGGACAAAGGACATAGGCTACACCTTC.

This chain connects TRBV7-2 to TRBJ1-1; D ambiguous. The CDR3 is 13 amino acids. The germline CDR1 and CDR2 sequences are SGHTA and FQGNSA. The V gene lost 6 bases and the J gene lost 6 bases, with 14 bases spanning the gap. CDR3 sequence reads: CASSLSVVAEAFF. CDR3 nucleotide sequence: TGTGCCAGCAGTCTTTCGGTCGTCGCTGAAGCTTTCTTT.

Here the CDR3 reads CASRGTRKRLFF. The CDR3 DNA follows: TGTGCCAGCAGGGGGACCCGGAAAAGACTGTTTTTT. The V call is TRBV9, the J call TRBJ1-4; tentatively, D is TRBD1 (5 bases). V shed 5 bases and J shed 13 bases, with 15 bases lying between them. Germline V lookup: CDR1 SGDLS, CDR2 YYNGEE. The CDR3 consists of 12 residues.

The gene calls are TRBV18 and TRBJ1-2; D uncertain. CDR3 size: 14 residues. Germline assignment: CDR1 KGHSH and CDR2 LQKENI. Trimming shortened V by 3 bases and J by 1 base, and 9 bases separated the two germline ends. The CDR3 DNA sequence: TGTGCCAGCTCACCTCCGAGCCTTAACTATGGCTACACCTTC. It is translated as CASSPPSLNYGYTF.

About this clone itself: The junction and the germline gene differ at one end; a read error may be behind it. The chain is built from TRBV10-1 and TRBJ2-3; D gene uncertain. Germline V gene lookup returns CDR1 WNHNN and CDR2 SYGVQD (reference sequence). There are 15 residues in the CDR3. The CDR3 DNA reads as TGCGCCAGCAGAAAGACCCAGATGTCCGGAGATACGCGGTATTTT. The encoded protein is CASRKTQMSGDTRYF.

CDR3 protein: CASGQHLNTEAFF. The CDR3 coding sequence is TGTGCCAGTGGACAGCACTTGAACACTGAAGCTTTCTTT. The chain recombines TRBV19 with TRBJ1-1; D possibly corresponds to TRBD1 (6 bases). The germline V and J ends were trimmed by 8 bases and 0 bases, with 10 bases remaining between them. Germline V CDR1 and CDR2: LNHDA, SQIVND (reference sequence). This CDR3 has 13 residues.

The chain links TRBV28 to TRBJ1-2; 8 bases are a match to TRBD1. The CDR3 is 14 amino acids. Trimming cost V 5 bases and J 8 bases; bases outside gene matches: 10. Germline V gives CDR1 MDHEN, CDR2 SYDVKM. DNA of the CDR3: TGTGCCAGCAGTCTCCCAGGACAGGGATGGGGCTACACCTTC. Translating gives CASSLPGQGWGYTF.

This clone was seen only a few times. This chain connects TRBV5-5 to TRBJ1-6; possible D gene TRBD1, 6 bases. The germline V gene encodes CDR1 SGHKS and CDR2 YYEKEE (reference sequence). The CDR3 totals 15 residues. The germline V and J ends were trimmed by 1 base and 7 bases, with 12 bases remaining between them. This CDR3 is CASSLHQGTNSPLHF. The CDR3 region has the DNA TGTGCCAGCAGCTTGCATCAGGGGACAAATTCACCCCTCCACTTT.

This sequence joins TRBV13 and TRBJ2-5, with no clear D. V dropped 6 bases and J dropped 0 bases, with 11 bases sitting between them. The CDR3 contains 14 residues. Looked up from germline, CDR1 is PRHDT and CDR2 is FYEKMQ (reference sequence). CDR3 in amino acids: CASSPSQYQETQYF. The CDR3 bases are TGTGCCAGCAGTCCCTCACAGTACCAAGAGACCCAGTACTTC.

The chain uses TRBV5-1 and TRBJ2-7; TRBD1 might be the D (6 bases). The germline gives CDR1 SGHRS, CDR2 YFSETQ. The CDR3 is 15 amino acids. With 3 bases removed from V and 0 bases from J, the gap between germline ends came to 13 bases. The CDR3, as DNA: TGCGCCAGCAGCTCGTGGACAGAGAGCTCCTACGAGCAGTACTTC. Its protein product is CASSSWTESSYEQYF.

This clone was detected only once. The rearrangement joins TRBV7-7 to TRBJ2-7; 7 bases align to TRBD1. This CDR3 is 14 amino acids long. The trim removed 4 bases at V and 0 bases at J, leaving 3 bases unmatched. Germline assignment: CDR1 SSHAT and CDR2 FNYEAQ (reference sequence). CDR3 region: CASSSGQSSYEQYF. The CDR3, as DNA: TGTGCCAGCAGCTCGGGACAGAGCTCCTACGAGCAGTACTTC.

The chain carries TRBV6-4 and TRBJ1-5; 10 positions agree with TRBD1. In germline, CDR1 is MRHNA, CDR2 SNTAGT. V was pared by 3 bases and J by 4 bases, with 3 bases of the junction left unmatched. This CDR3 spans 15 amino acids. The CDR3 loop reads CASSDGQGGNQPQHF. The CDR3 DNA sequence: TGTGCCAGCAGTGATGGACAGGGGGGAAATCAGCCCCAGCATTTT.

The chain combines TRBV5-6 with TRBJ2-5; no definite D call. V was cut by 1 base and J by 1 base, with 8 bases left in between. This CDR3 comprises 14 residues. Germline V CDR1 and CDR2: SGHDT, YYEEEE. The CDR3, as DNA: TGTGCCAGCAGCTTGAGAAAGACCCAAGAGACCCAGTACTTC. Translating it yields CASSLRKTQETQYF.

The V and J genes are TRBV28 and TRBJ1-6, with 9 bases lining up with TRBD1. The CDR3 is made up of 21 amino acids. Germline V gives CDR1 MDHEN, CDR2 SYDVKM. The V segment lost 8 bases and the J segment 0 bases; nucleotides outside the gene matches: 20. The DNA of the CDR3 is TGTGCCAGCTACTCACACGTTGGGACAGGGCCTTTTAGCTCCTATAATTCACCCCTCCACTTT. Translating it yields CASYSHVGTGPFSSYNSPLHF.

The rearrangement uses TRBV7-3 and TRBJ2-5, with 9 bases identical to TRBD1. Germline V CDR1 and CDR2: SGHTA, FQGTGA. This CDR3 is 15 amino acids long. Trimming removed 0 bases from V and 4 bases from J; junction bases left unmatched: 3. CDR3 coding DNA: TGTGCCAGCAGCTTAACAGCGGACAGGGGAGAGACCCAGTACTTC. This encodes CASSLTADRGETQYF.

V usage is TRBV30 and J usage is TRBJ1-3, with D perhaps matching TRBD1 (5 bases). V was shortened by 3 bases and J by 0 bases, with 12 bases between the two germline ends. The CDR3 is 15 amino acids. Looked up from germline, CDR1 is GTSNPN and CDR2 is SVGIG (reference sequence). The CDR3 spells CAWRMTVPSGNTIYF. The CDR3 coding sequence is TGTGCCTGGAGAATGACAGTCCCCTCTGGAAACACCATATATTTT. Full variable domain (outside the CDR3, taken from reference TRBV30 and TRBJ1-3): SQTIHQWPATLVQPVGSPLSLECTVEGTSNPNLYWYRQAAGRGLQLLFYSVGIGQISSEVPQNLSASRPQDRQFILSSKKLLLSDSGFYLCAWRMTVPSGNTIYFGEGSWLTVV.

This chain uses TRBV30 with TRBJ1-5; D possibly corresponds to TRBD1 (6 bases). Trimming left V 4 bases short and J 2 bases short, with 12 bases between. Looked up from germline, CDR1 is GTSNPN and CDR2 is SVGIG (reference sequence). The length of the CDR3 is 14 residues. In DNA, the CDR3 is TGTGCCTGGACTGCAGGGGCCGGCAATCAGCCCCAGCATTTT. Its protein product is CAWTAGAGNQPQHF. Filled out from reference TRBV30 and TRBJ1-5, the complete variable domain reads SQTIHQWPATLVQPVGSPLSLECTVEGTSNPNLYWYRQAAGRGLQLLFYSVGIGQISSEVPQNLSASRPQDRQFILSSKKLLLSDSGFYLCAWTAGAGNQPQHFGDGTRLSIL.

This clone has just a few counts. The CDR3 nucleotides are TGTGCCAGCATAAGATTAGGGAACTCCGATGGCTACACCTTC. Translated, it gives CASIRLGNSDGYTF. The chain recombines TRBV27 with TRBJ1-2; the D is unclear. The V gene's germline CDR1 is MNHEY and CDR2 SMNVEV (reference sequence). This CDR3 spans 14 amino acids. V shed 7 bases and J shed 6 bases, with 18 bases lying between them.

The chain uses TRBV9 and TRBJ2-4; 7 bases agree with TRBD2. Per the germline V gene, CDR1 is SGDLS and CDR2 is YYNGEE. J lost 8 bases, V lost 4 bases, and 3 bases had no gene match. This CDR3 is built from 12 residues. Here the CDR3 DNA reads TGTGCCAGCAGCCTTCGGGAGGACATTCAGTACTTC. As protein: CASSLREDIQYF.